These 21 T cell receptor beta chains originate from one sample sequenced in a study of T-cell memory formation after mild COVID-19. TCRdb used MiXCR to reprocess the 5' RACE reads, holding one entry per CDR3 protein. The repertoire includes under 200,000 distinct CDR3 sequences, 11% of them detected once, and approximately 3.8% sits in the top ten. Input material: PBMCs or a T cell subset sorted from them (not recorded which). These receptors were taken from a man younger than 35 who had mild COVID-19 (a few samples of this study predate the infection). Cell type and time point are not known.

This clonotype was picked up a small number of times. The J gene is TRBJ1-2, the V gene TRBV6-2 or TRBV6-3; 7 nucleotides align to TRBD1. CDR1 is MNHEY, CDR2 SVGEGT, per germline. V was pared by 6 bases and J by 8 bases, with 9 bases of the junction left unmatched. The length of the CDR3 is 13 residues. CDR3 residues: CASRDRQPGGYTF. The CDR3 DNA reads as TGTGCCAGCAGGGACAGGCAACCAGGAGGCTACACCTTC.

This clonotype was observed many times. The V and J genes are TRBV7-8 and TRBJ1-6; D uncertain. The CDR3 contains 13 residues. In germline, CDR1 is SGHVS, CDR2 FQNEAQ. V was trimmed by 4 bases and J by 8 bases, leaving 9 bases between them. The CDR3 reads CASSYNSDSPLHF. For the CDR3, the DNA is TGTGCCAGCAGCTACAACAGCGATTCACCCCTCCACTTT.

This clonotype was detected a few times. This rearrangement joins TRBV5-4 to TRBJ1-4; weak D call: TRBD1 (5 bases). CDR1 and CDR2 from the germline V gene are SGHNT and YYREEE (reference sequence). Between the trimmed V and J ends, which lost 0 bases and 7 bases, there was a span of 13 bases. The CDR3 sequence is 15 residues long. CDR3 DNA sequence: TGTGCCAGCAGCTTGGCGGGTGGGGACGGTGAAAAACTGTTTTTT. Translated: CASSLAGGDGEKLFF.

This CDR3 reads CASSQDFTGGADYGYTF. DNA for the CDR3: TGCGCCAGCAGCCAAGATTTTACCGGGGGCGCCGACTATGGCTACACCTTC. This chain joins TRBV4-1 and TRBJ1-2; TRBD1 might be the D (6 bases). This CDR3 has 17 residues. Trimming removed 0 bases at V and 3 bases at J, with 17 bases between. Germline assignment: CDR1 MGHRA and CDR2 YSYEKL.

This sequence joins TRBV2 and TRBJ1-3; D might be TRBD1 (6 bases). The germline V and J ends were trimmed by 7 bases and 7 bases, with 14 bases remaining between them. Germline values: CDR1 SNHLY, CDR2 FYNNEI. The CDR3 totals 13 residues. CDR3: CASTQGRGNTIYF. The DNA for the CDR3 is TGTGCCAGCACACAGGGTCGGGGGAACACCATATATTTT.

This clonotype was seen ten or more times. The chain couples TRBV9 to TRBJ1-2, with TRBD1 matching over 11 bases. The CDR3 sequence is 14 residues long. Trimming removed 4 bases from V and 3 bases from J; junction bases left unmatched: 2. CDR1 is SGDLS and CDR2 is YYNGEE in the germline V gene. The CDR3 is CASSLGQGDYGYTF. The CDR3 DNA sequence: TGTGCCAGCAGCCTGGGACAGGGGGACTATGGCTACACCTTC. Full variable domain (missing parts from reference TRBV9 and TRBJ1-2): DSGVTQTPKHLITATGQRVTLRCSPRSGDLSVYWYQQSLDQGLQFLIQYYNGEERAKGNILERFSAQQFPDLHSELNLSSLELGDSALYFCASSLGQGDYGYTFGSGTRLTVV.

This clonotype was seen repeatedly, ten times or more. The V gene is TRBV7-2, the J gene TRBJ2-3; 8 nucleotides agree with TRBD1. With 5 bases clipped from V and 5 bases from J, the junction kept 15 bases outside the gene matches. Germline V gene data show CDR1 as SGHTA and CDR2 as FQGNSA. CDR3 length equals 17 residues. For the CDR3, the DNA is TGTGCCAGCAGCCGATACGTTGGACAGGGTACGAAAGATACGCAGTATTTT. Translated, it gives CASSRYVGQGTKDTQYF.

This sequence joins TRBV12-3 or TRBV12-4 and TRBJ1-4; unclear D gene. V was cut by 3 bases and J by 3 bases, with 8 bases left in between. There are 14 residues in the CDR3. The CDR3 spells CASSFGRANEKLFF. CDR3 nucleotides: TGTGCCAGCAGTTTCGGGAGGGCTAATGAAAAACTGTTTTTT.

This clonotype was detected ten times or more. This rearrangement joins TRBV9 to TRBJ1-1; TRBD1 matches 9 bases. The trim removed 4 bases at V and 8 bases at J, leaving 3 bases unmatched. This CDR3 has 12 amino acids. Germline loops: CDR1 SGDLS, CDR2 YYNGEE. The CDR3 region has the DNA TGTGCCAGCAGCTTCGGACAGGGGGAAGCTTTCTTT. Protein product: CASSFGQGEAFF. The full variable domain, rest sourced from reference TRBV9 and TRBJ1-1, is DSGVTQTPKHLITATGQRVTLRCSPRSGDLSVYWYQQSLDQGLQFLIQYYNGEERAKGNILERFSAQQFPDLHSELNLSSLELGDSALYFCASSFGQGEAFFGQGTRLTVV.

The V gene is TRBV6-6, the J gene TRBJ1-1, with 7 bases lining up with TRBD1. From germline, CDR1 is MNHNY and CDR2 SVGAGI (reference sequence). V shed 6 bases and J 7 bases; nucleotides not matched to a gene: 2. The CDR3 is 11 residues long. As DNA, the CDR3 is TGTGCCAGCAGAAGGGACAGTGAAGCTTTCTTT. Protein product: CASRRDSEAFF.

V usage is TRBV5-1 and J usage is TRBJ1-2; D is ambiguous. The CDR3 runs 12 residues. The germline V gene has CDR1 SGHRS and CDR2 YFSETQ. V was shortened by 3 bases and J by 4 bases, with 7 bases between the two germline ends. The CDR3 DNA reads as TGCGCCAGCAGCTGGGCACCCTATGGCTACACCTTC. It specifies CASSWAPYGYTF.

The gene calls are TRBV4-1 and TRBJ1-2; D gene ambiguous. The CDR3 is 14 amino acids. Looked up from germline, CDR1 is MGHRA and CDR2 is YSYEKL. V dropped 0 bases and J dropped 4 bases, with 9 bases sitting between them. The chain's CDR3 is CASSQDRQVYGYTF. Written as DNA, the CDR3 is TGCGCCAGCAGCCAAGATCGTCAGGTCTATGGCTACACCTTC.

This rearrangement joins TRBV28 to TRBJ2-5; D tentatively fits TRBD1 or TRBD2 (5 bases each). From germline, CDR1 is MDHEN and CDR2 SYDVKM. V lost 5 bases and J lost 0, with 10 bases in between. The CDR3 is 14 amino acids. CDR3 in amino acids: CASSPSGHQETQYF. In DNA form, the CDR3 reads TGTGCCAGCAGTCCCTCGGGGCACCAAGAGACCCAGTACTTC.

This clonotype has more than one count but fewer than ten. The genes are TRBV2 and TRBJ1-2, with D possibly being TRBD1 (6 bases). The V and J ends lost 6 bases and 8 bases respectively, with 16 bases between them. Germline loops: CDR1 SNHLY, CDR2 FYNNEI. The CDR3 length is 13 residues. CDR3 nucleotides: TGTGCCAGCAGGCCTACTCAAGGGGGAGGCTACACCTTC. It specifies CASRPTQGGGYTF.

The gene calls are TRBV5-6 and TRBJ2-3; D tentatively reads TRBD1 or TRBD2 (5 bases each). The CDR3 consists of 13 residues. V shed 4 bases and J shed 13 bases, with 19 bases lying between them. Per the germline V gene, CDR1 is SGHDT and CDR2 is YYEEEE. CDR3 in amino acids: CASSPYDIEGKYF. CDR3 in DNA: TGTGCCAGCAGCCCCTATGATATCGAGGGGAAGTATTTT.

This clonotype has just a few counts. V is TRBV5-1 and J is TRBJ2-3; D is perhaps TRBD1 (5 bases). The CDR3 is made up of 17 amino acids. Trimming cost V 2 bases and J 2 bases, with 18 bases left between them. Germline assignment: CDR1 SGHRS and CDR2 YFSETQ. CDR3 sequence reads: CASSLSTAPATTDTQYF. CDR3 DNA: TGCGCCAGCAGCTTATCGACAGCGCCCGCAACCACAGATACGCAGTATTTT.

The V call is TRBV6-5, the J call TRBJ1-5, with a possible D match to TRBD1 (5 bases). The V gene's germline CDR1 is MNHEY and CDR2 SVGAGI. There are 14 residues in the CDR3. V gave up 5 bases and J gave up 5 bases, with 13 bases separating them. CDR3 in amino acids: CASSRGTPDQPQHF. In DNA, the CDR3 is TGTGCCAGCAGTCGTGGGACTCCTGATCAGCCCCAGCATTTT.

The genes are TRBV7-3 and TRBJ1-1; D is perhaps TRBD1 (5 bases). This CDR3 spans 13 amino acids. Germline CDR1 is SGHTA and CDR2 is FQGTGA. V was clipped by 2 bases and J by 6 bases, with 10 bases between them. The CDR3 here is CASSLEPGAEAFF. CDR3 nucleotide sequence: TGTGCCAGCAGCTTAGAGCCGGGGGCTGAAGCTTTCTTT. Full variable domain (outside the CDR3, taken from reference TRBV7-3 and TRBJ1-1): GAGVSQTPSNKVTEKGKYVELRCDPISGHTALYWYRQSLGQGPEFLIYFQGTGAADDSGLPNDRFFAVRPEGSVSTLKIQRTERGDSAVYLCASSLEPGAEAFFGQGTRLTVV.

This clonotype has a count of ten or more. The rearrangement uses TRBV7-2 and TRBJ2-5; tentative D call: TRBD1 (6 bases). Germline values: CDR1 SGHTA, CDR2 FQGNSA. CDR3 length: 14 amino acids. Trimming removed 5 bases at V and 5 bases at J, with 15 bases between. CDR3 DNA: TGTGCCAGCAGCCAGATAGGGGGTCTCGAGACCCAGTACTTC. Amino acid sequence: CASSQIGGLETQYF.

A few counts support this clonotype. The chain uses TRBV7-9 and TRBJ2-3; 8 nucleotides align to TRBD1. CDR3 length: 14 residues. Germline V gene data show CDR1 as SEHNR and CDR2 as FQNEAQ (reference sequence). V dropped 4 bases and J dropped 4; count of bases not matched to a gene: 4. As DNA, the CDR3 is TGTGCCAGCAGCTCAGGGGGCTCGTCAGATACGCAGTATTTT. Translated, it gives CASSSGGSSDTQYF.

In this sample, this clonotype turned up a few times. The chain has TRBV11-2 and TRBJ2-1; D gene ambiguous. Germline CDR1 SGHAT, CDR2 FQNNGV. Trimming left V 5 bases short and J 8 bases short, with 16 bases between. This CDR3 has 14 residues. CDR3 nucleotide sequence: TGTGCCAGCAGCCCAATCTTTTCATCATATGAGCAGTTCTTC. Protein sequence: CASSPIFSSYEQFF.